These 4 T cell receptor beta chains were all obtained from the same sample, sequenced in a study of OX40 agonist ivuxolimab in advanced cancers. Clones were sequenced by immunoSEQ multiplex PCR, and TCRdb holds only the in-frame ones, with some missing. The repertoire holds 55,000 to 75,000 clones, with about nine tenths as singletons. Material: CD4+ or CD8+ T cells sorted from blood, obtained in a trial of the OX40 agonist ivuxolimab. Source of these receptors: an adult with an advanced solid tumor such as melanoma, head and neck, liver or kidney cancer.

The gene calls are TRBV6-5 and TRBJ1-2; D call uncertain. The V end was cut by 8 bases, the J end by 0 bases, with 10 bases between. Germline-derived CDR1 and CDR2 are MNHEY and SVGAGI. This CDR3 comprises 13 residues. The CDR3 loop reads CASCFGSNYGYTF. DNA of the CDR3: TGTGCCAGCTGTTTCGGATCTAACTATGGCTACACCTTC.

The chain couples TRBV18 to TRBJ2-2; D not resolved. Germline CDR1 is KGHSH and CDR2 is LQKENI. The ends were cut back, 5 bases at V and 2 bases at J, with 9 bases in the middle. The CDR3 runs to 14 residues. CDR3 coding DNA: TGTGCCAGCTCAGAAGGCTATAACACCGGGGAGCTGTTTTTT. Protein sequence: CASSEGYNTGELFF.

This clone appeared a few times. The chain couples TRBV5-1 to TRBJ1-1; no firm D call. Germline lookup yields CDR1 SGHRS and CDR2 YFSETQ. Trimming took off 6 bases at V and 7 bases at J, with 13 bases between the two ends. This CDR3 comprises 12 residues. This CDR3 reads CASTPPSGEAFF. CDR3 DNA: TGCGCCAGCACCCCACCCTCCGGTGAAGCTTTCTTT.

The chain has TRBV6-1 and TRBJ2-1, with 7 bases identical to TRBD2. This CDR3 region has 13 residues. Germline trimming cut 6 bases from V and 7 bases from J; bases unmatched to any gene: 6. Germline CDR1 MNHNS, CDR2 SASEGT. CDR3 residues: CASRTGGPNEQFF. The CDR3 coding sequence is TGTGCCAGCAGGACGGGAGGTCCGAATGAGCAGTTCTTC.